Each of the 5 T cell receptor beta chains below was sequenced from the same sample in a study of liver allograft versus peripheral blood T cells. Study-wide background: Comparative analysis was performed on T cell receptor repertoires from transplanted livers and from recipients' peripheral blood.

One entry per CDR3 protein, called by TCRdb with MiXCR from the reads. The sample includes around 20 distinct CDR3 sequences. The receptors shown here come from a human patient who had a liver transplant. A share of the T cells may be of graft donor origin.

The chain recombines TRBV19 with TRBJ1-1; 11 bases match TRBD1. This CDR3 has 17 residues. Germline CDR1 is LNHDA and CDR2 is SQIVND (reference sequence). J was trimmed by 3 bases and V by 5 bases; bases with no gene match: 11. The CDR3 nucleotides are TGTGCCAGTAGTTTAATCCGGACAGGGGGCCGGTACACTGAAGCTTTCTTT. Translated, it gives CASSLIRTGGRYTEAFF. The whole variable domain, filled in from reference TRBV19 and TRBJ1-1, reads DGGITQSPKYLFRKEGQNVTLSCEQNLNHDAMYWYRQDPGQGLRLIYYSQIVNDFQKGDIAEGYSVSREKKESFPLTVTSAQKNPTAFYLCASSLIRTGGRYTEAFFGQGTRLTVV.

V usage is TRBV7-9 and J usage is TRBJ1-1; unclear D gene. Germline V CDR1 and CDR2: SEHNR, FQNEAQ (reference sequence). Trimming removed 2 bases at V and 5 bases at J, with 18 bases between. The CDR3 length is 16 residues. The CDR3 region has the DNA TGTGCCAGCAGCTTACCCGGGTGGCGATCGAAGACTGAAGCTTTCTTT. Its translation is CASSLPGWRSKTEAFF.

This clonotype is termed hyperexpanded (1% or more). The gene calls are TRBV6-5 and TRBJ2-4, with a weak D call TRBD1 (5 bases). The CDR3 is 13 amino acids. V was clipped by 7 bases and J by 5 bases, with 12 bases between them. CDR1 and CDR2 (germline): MNHEY, SVGAGI. This CDR3 is CASTPDNQNIQYF. The CDR3 DNA follows: TGTGCCAGCACCCCGGACAACCAAAACATTCAGTACTTC.

This clonotype is termed hyperexpanded. The chain is built from TRBV6-1 and TRBJ2-7; a weak D match, TRBD2 (5 bases). V dropped 7 bases and J dropped 4 bases, with 20 bases sitting between them. The CDR3 runs 15 residues. Germline CDR1 MNHNS, CDR2 SASEGT. CDR3 bases: TGTGCCAGCATGGGAGACACATTATCTCATTACGAGCAGTACTTC. Translating gives CASMGDTLSHYEQYF.

In its sample, this clonotype ranks as hyperexpanded. The V gene is TRBV10-3, the J gene TRBJ2-1, with 9 bases that match TRBD2. The CDR3 runs 14 residues. V was clipped by 8 bases and J by 8 bases; unmatched bases: 10. Germline assignment: CDR1 ENHRY and CDR2 SYGVKD. The CDR3 spells CAIRASGNRDEQFF. The CDR3 DNA reads as TGTGCCATCCGAGCTAGCGGGAACAGGGATGAGCAGTTCTTC.